This TCR beta chain originates from a study of OX40 agonist ivuxolimab in advanced cancers. Looking at the study overall: Subjects had a mean age of around 60 years, with a range of 23 to 79; roughly 83% were male.

J lost 3 bases, V lost 0 bases, and 5 bases had no gene match. The germline V gene encodes CDR1 SGDLS and CDR2 YYNGEE. This CDR3 contains 16 residues. General study results and limits: Expanded clones tended on average to be more numerous among CD8+ T cells than CD4+.

The data were produced by immunoSEQ multiplex PCR, yet TCRdb's version contains in-frame clones alone and is incomplete. The table includes roughly 50,000 clones, around 80% detected once. About this clone itself: Its cognate antigen is unknown.

Patients were ineligible given autoimmune disease history or systemic immunosuppression. This specimen consisted of CD4+ or CD8+ T cells sorted from blood, obtained in a trial of the OX40 agonist ivuxolimab. The receptor was derived from an adult with an advanced solid tumor such as melanoma, head and neck, liver or kidney cancer. This chain uses TRBV9 with TRBJ2-7; the match to TRBD2 covers 11 bases. The chain's CDR3 is CASSVAAGTSGYEQYF. The CDR3 coding sequence is TGTGCCAGCAGCGTAGCAGCCGGGACTAGCGGCTACGAGCAGTACTTC.